The clone carrying this T cell receptor beta chain was observed at least ten times. Its matching antigen is unknown. Source study methods: It was from CDR3 differences across clinicopathological groups that a distant-metastasis classifier for papillary thyroid cancer was built. TCRdb reprocessed the PCR reads via MiXCR. The V and J calls and clone size are TCRdb's, not the authors'. The repertoire has some 64,000 clones, roughly 4% of them found once; the top ten carry under 25%. Germline V gene data show CDR1 as MNHEY and CDR2 as SVGEGT. Trimming shortened V by 0 bases and J by 7 bases, and 3 bases separated the two germline ends. This CDR3 has 11 amino acids. No patient had received any treatment before thyroid surgery. This sample was included in a study of metastatic and nonmetastatic thyroid tumors. Study summary: Samples came from malignant and benign thyroid patients, and repertoires were compared across blood and tumor or nodule tissue. Study outcomes and limitations: Versus benign nodules, malignant thyroid tumors reportedly had significantly higher TCR beta diversity, in blood and tumor.

Sequenced sample: blood. The chain is built from TRBV6-2 or TRBV6-3 and TRBJ2-5; D is undetermined. This sequence was found in a female donor with papillary thyroid cancer or a benign thyroid nodule (not recorded which). Some clones in this sample may be carry-over from other donors' samples. CDR3 sequence (DNA): TGTGCCAGCAGTTACTCGAGGACCCAGTACTTC. It specifies CASSYSRTQYF.